This TCR beta chain was sequenced during a study of blood T cells in healthy people across ages. The study's findings and limits: Those diversity estimates obtained from one million T cells were thought to be underestimates. With age, beta diversity per million T cells declined roughly linearly, significantly by 30 to 50.

Together with a sample-barcoded 5' primer, a J-beta primer mix was included in a second PCR lasting roughly 6 to 12 cycles. The template-switch adaptor, which had 12 random nucleotides, put a tag on each cDNA molecule. TCRdb redid the calling of the 5' RACE reads with MiXCR, one entry per CDR3 protein. Of hundreds of thousands of distinct CDR3 sequences listed, about a quarter were seen once; the top ten hold 2.5% to 3.5%. Regarding this clonotype: Its specificity is not known.

Germline CDR1 reads DFQATT; CDR2 reads SNEGSKA (reference sequence). V gave up 3 bases and J gave up 5 bases; unmatched junction bases: 7. The CDR3 has 13 residues. Separately, the same data were catalogued under a study of T cells of mothers and their children. That paper notes: Each 15 ul cDNA reaction used roughly 1.4 ug RNA; all RNA was used.

The receptor's source is a boy aged 10-17 years in good health. This chain uses TRBV20-1 with TRBJ2-7; 7 bases agree with TRBD1. Sequenced material: blood. CDR3 DNA sequence: TGCAGTGCTAGGCAGACAGGGTCCCACGAGCAGTACTTC. This encodes CSARQTGSHEQYF.